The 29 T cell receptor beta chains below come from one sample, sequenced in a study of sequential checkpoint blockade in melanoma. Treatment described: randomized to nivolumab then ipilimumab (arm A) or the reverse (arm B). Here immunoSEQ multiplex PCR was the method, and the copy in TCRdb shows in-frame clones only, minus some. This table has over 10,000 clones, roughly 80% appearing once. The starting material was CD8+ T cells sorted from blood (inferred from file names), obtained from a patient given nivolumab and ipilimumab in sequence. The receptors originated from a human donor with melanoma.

In nucleotides, the CDR3 is TGTGCCAGCAGTTTCGGCGGGGGCGCCGCAAATGAGCAGTTCTTC. It encodes CASSFGGGAANEQFF. The V call is TRBV27, the J call TRBJ2-1; weak D call: TRBD2 (7 bases). Trimming removed 3 bases at V and 7 bases at J, with 16 bases between. CDR3 length: 15 residues. Germline assignment: CDR1 MNHEY and CDR2 SMNVEV (reference sequence).

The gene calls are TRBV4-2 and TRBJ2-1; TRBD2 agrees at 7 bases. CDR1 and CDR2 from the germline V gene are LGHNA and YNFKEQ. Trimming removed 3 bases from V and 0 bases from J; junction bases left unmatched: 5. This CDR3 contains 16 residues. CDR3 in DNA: TGTGCCAGCAGCCAGTCTAGCGGAGGCTCCTACAATGAGCAGTTCTTC. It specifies CASSQSSGGSYNEQFF.

The CDR3 is CASLTGSRGYTF. CDR3 nucleotide sequence: TGTGCCAGCCTTACAGGGAGTCGGGGCTACACCTTC. The rearrangement links TRBV7-9 to TRBJ1-2, with a tentative D call TRBD1 (6 bases). The germline CDR1 and CDR2 sequences are SEHNR and FQNEAQ (reference sequence). V was pared by 8 bases and J by 8 bases, with 15 bases between. This CDR3 has 12 amino acids.

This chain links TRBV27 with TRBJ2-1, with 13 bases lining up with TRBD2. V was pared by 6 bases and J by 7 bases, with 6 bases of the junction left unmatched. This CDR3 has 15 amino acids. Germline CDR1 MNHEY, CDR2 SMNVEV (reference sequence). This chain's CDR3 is CASRVTSGRINEQFF. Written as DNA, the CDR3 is TGTGCCAGCAGAGTGACTAGCGGGAGGATAAATGAGCAGTTCTTC.

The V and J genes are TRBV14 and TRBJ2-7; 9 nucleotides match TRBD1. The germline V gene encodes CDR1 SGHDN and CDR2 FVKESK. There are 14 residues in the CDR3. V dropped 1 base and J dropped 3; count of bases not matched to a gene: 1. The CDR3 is CASSQGTGVYEQYF. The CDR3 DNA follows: TGTGCCAGCAGCCAAGGGACAGGGGTCTACGAGCAGTACTTC.

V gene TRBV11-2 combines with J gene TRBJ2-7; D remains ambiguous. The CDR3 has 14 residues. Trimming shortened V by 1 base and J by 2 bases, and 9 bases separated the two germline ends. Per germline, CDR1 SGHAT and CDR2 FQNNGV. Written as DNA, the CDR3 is TGTGCCAGCAGCTTAGCGCTTAGAGCCTACGAGCAGTACTTC. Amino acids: CASSLALRAYEQYF.

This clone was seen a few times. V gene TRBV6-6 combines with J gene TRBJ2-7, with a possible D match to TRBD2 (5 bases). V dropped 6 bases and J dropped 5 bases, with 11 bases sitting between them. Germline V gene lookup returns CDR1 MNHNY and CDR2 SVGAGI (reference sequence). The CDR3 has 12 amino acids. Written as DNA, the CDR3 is TGTGCCAGCAGCCAATTCGGGGACGAGCAGTACTTC. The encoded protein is CASSQFGDEQYF.

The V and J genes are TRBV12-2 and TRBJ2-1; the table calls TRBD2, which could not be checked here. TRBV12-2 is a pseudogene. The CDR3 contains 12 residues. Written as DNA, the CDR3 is TGTGCAAGTCGCTTAGTTTCCGATGAGCAGTTCTTC. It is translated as CASRLVSDEQFF.

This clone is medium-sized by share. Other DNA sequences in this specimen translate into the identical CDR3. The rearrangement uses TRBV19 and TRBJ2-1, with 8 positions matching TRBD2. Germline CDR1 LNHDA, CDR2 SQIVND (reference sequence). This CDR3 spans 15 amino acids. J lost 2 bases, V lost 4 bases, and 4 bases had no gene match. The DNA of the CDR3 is TGTGCCAGTAGTACCACTAGCGGAGCCTACAATGAGCAGTTCTTC. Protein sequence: CASSTTSGAYNEQFF.

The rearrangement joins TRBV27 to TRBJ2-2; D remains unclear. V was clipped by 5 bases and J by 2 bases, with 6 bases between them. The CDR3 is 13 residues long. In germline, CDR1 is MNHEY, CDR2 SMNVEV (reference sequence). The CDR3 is CASSPVNTGELFF. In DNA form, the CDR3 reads TGTGCCAGCAGTCCCGTAAACACCGGGGAGCTGTTTTTT.

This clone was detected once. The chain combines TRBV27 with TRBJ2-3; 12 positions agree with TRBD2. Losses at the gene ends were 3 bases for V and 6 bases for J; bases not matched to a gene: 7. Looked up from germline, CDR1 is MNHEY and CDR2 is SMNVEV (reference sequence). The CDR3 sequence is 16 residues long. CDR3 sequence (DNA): TGTGCCAGCAGTTTGCTACTAGCGGGAGGACCGGATACGCAGTATTTT. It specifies CASSLLLAGGPDTQYF.

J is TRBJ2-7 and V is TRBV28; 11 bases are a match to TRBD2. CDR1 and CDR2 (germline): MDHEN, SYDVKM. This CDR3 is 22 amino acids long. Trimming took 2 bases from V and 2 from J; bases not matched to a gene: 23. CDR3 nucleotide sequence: TGTGCCAGCAGTTTAATCACTTTGGGGGCTAGCGGGAGGTTACGCGCTCCCTACGAGCAGTACTTC. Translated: CASSLITLGASGRLRAPYEQYF. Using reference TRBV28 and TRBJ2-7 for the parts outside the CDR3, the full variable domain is DVKVTQSSRYLVKRTGEKVFLECVQDMDHENMFWYRQDPGLGLRLIYFSYDVKMKEKGDIPEGYSVSREKKERFSLILESASTNQTSMYLCASSLITLGASGRLRAPYEQYFGPGTRLTVT.

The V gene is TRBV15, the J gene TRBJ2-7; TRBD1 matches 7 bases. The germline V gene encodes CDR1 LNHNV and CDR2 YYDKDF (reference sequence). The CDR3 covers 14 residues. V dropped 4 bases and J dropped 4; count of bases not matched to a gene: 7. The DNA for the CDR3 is TGTGCCACCAGCAAAGGGACAGAGACTTACGAGCAGTACTTC. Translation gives CATSKGTETYEQYF.

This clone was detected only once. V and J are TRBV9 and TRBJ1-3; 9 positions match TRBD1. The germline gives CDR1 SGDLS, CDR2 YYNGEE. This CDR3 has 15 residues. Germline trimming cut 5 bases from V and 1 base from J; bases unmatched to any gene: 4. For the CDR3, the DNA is TGTGCCAGCAGACCCGGGACAGGGTCTGGAAACACCATATATTTT. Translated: CASRPGTGSGNTIYF.

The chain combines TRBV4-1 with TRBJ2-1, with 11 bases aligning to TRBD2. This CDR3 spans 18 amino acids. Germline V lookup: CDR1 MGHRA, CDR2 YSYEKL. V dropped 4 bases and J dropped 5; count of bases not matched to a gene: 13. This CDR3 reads CASSRQLTGTSGNNEQFF. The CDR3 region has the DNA TGCGCCAGCAGCCGTCAACTAACCGGGACTAGCGGAAACAATGAGCAGTTCTTC.

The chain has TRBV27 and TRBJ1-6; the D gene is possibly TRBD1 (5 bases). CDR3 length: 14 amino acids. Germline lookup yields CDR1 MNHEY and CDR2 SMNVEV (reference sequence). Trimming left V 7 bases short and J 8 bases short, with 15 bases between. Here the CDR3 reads CASKFLGGYSPLHF. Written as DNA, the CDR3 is TGTGCCAGCAAGTTTCTGGGGGGGTATTCACCCCTCCACTTT.

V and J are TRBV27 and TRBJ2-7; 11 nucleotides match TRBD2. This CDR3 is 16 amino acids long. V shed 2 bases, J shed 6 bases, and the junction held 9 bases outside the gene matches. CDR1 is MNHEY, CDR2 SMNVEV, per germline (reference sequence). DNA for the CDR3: TGTGCCAGCAGTTTAGTAATAGCGGGAGGGATCGGCGAGCAGTACTTC. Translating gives CASSLVIAGGIGEQYF.

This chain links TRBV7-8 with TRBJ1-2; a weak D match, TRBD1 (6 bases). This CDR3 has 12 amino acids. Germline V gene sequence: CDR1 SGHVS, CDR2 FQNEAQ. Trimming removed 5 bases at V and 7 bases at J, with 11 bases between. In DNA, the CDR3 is TGTGCCAGCAGCCCCCTGGGGGCTGGCTACACCTTC. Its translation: CASSPLGAGYTF.

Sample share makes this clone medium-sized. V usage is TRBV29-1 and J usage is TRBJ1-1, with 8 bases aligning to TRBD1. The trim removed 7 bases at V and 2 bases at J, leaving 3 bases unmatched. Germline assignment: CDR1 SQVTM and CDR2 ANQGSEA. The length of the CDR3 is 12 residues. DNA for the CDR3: TGCAGCGCCGGGACAGGTAACACTGAAGCTTTCTTT. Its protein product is CSAGTGNTEAFF.

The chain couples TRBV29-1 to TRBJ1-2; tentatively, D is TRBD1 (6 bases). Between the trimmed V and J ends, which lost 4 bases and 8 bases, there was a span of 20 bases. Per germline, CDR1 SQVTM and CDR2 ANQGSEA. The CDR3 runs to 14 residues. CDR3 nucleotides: TGCAGCGTTGTGACAGGAACCCTCTTTATGGGCTACACCTTC. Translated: CSVVTGTLFMGYTF.

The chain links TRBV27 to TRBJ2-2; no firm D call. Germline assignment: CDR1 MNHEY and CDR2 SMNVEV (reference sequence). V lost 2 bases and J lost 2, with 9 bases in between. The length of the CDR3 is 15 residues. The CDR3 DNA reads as TGTGCCAGCAGTTTAGGGCTGTCCAACACCGGGGAGCTGTTTTTT. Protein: CASSLGLSNTGELFF.

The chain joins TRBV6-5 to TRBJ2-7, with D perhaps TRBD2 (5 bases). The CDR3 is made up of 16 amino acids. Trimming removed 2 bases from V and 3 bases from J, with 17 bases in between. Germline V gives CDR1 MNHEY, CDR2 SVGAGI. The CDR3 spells CASSYTRAALYYEQYF. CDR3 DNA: TGTGCCAGCAGTTACACGAGGGCAGCCCTTTACTACGAGCAGTACTTC.

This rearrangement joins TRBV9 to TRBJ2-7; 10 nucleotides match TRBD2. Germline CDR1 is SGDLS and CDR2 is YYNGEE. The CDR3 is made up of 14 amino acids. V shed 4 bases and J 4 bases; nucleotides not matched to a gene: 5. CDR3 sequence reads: CASSPSGRGYEQYF. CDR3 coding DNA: TGTGCCAGCAGCCCAAGCGGGAGGGGGTACGAGCAGTACTTC.

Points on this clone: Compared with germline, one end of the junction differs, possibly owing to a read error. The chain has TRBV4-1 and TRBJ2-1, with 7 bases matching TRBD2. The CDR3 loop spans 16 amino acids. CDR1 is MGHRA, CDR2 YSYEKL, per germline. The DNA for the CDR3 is TGTGCCAGCAGCCCGGGGGGAGCGGGCGATTACAATGAGCAGTTCTTC. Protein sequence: CASSPGGAGDYNEQFF.

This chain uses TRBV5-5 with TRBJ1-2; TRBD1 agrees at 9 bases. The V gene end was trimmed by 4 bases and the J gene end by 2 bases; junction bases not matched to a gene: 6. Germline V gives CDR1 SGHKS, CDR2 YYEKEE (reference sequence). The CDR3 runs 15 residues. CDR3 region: CASSPWTGVNYGYTF. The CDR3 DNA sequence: TGTGCCAGCAGCCCCTGGACAGGGGTAAACTATGGCTACACCTTC.

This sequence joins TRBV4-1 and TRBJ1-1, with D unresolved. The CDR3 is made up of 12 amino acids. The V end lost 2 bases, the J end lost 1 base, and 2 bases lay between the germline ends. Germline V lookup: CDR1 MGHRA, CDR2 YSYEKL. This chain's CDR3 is CASSQQNTEAFF. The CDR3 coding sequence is TGCGCCAGCAGCCAACAGAACACTGAAGCTTTCTTT.

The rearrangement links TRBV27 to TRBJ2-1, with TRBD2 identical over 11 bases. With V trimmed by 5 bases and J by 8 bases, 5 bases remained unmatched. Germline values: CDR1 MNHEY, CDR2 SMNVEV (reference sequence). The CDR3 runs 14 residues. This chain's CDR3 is CASSASGRTYEQFF. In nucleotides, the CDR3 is TGTGCCAGCAGTGCTAGCGGGAGGACGTATGAGCAGTTCTTC.

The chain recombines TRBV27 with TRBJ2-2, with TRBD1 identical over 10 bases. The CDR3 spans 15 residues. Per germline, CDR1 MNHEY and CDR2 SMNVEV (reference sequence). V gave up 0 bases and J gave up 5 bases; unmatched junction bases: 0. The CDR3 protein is CASSLSGQGTGELFF. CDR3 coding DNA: TGTGCCAGCAGTTTATCGGGACAGGGGACCGGGGAGCTGTTTTTT.

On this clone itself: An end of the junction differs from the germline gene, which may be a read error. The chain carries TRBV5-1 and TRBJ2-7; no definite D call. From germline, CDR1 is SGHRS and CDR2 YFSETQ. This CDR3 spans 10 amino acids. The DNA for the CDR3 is TGCGCCAGCATACCTGGAGCGCCACACTTC. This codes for CASIPGAPHF.